This entry is about one T cell receptor beta chain. Antigen unknown. The sample is drawn from a study of shared clonotypes between healthy human individuals. Study-level points and caveats: Estimated richness values were generally larger in naive subsets than in memory subsets.

The assay was immunoSEQ multiplex PCR, and TCRdb's table has in-frame clones only and misses some. Of about 960,000 clones listed, over 60% are singletons. Healthy and HIV-negative, the adult donors had no recent acute infections or vaccinations. With 5 bases removed from V and 7 bases from J, the gap between germline ends came to 18 bases. Germline CDR1 MNHEY, CDR2 SMNVEV (reference sequence). This CDR3 spans 15 amino acids. Sequenced sample: memory CD4+ T cells sorted from blood. The subset: CD45RA-negative fraction. The clonotype comes from a man aged 18-30 years in good health. The V gene is TRBV27, the J gene TRBJ1-3; tentatively, D is TRBD1 (6 bases). CDR3 amino acids: CASSPTGTWGNTIYF. The CDR3 DNA sequence: TGTGCCAGCAGTCCAACCGGGACATGGGGGAACACCATATATTTT.